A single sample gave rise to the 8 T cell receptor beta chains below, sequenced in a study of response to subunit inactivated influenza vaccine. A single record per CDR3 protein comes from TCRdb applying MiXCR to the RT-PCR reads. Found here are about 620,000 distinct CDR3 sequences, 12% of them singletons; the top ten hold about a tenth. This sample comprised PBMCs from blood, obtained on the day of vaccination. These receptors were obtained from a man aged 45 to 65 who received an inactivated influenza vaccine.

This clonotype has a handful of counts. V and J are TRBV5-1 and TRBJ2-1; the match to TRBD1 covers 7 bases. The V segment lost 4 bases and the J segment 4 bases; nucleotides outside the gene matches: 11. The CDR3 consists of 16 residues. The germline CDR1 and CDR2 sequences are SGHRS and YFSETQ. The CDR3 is CASSKAPGQYYNEQFF. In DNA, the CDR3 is TGCGCCAGCAGCAAAGCTCCGGGACAGTATTACAATGAGCAGTTCTTC.

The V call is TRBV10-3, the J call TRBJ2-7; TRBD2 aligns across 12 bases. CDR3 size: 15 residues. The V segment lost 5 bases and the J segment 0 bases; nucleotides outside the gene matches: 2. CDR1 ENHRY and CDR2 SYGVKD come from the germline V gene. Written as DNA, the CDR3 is TGTGCCATCAGTCTAGCGGGAGGGAGCTCCTACGAGCAGTACTTC. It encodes CAISLAGGSSYEQYF.

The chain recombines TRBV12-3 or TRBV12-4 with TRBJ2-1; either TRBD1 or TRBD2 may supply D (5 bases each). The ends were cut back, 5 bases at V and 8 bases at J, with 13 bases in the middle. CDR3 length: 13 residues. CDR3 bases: TGTGCCAGCAGTCTCCCACCGGGACATGAGCAGTTCTTC. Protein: CASSLPPGHEQFF.

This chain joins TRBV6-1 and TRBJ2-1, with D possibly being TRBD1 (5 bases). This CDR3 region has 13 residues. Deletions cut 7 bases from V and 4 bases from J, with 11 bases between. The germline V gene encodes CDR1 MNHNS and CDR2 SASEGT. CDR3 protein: CASKVAGYNEQFF. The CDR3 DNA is TGTGCCAGCAAGGTAGCAGGGTACAATGAGCAGTTCTTC.

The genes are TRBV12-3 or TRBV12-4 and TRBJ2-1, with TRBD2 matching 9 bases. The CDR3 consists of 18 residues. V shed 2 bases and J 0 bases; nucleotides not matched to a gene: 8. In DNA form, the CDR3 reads TGTGCCAGCAGTTTATGGGCTAGCGGGACGTACTCCTACAATGAGCAGTTCTTC. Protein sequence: CASSLWASGTYSYNEQFF.

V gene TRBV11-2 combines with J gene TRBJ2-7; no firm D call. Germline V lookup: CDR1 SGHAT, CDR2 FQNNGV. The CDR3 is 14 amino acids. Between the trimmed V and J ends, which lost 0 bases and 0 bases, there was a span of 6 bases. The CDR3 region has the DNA TGTGCCAGCAGCTTAGAGGTGTTCTCCTACGAGCAGTACTTC. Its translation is CASSLEVFSYEQYF.

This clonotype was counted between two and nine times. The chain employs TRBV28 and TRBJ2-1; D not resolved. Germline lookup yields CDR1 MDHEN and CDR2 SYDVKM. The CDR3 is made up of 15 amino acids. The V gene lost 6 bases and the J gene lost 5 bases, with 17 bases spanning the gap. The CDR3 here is CASSRLGRWDNEQFF. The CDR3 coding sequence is TGTGCCAGCAGCCGGCTAGGACGTTGGGACAATGAGCAGTTCTTC.

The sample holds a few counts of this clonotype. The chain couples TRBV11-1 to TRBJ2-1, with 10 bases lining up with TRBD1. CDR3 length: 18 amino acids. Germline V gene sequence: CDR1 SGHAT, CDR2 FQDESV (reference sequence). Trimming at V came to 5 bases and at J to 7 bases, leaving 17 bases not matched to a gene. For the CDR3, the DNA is TGTGCCAGCAGCAGGAGGAAGGAATGGGACAGGGGTGTGAATGAGCAGTTCTTC. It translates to CASSRRKEWDRGVNEQFF.